A selection of T cell receptor beta chains follows, all from one sample in a study of cytomegalovirus exposure and HLA in healthy donors. Sequencing was performed with immunoSEQ multiplex PCR; in TCRdb, only in-frame clones are kept and a portion is missing. The profile shows some 110,000 clones, roughly 68% of them singletons. Sample: PBMCs. The receptors were gathered from a man younger than 45 in good health and CMV-seropositive. CDR3s include the opening cysteine and the closing phenylalanine or tryptophan. D genes are given only for firm matches. The size entry is marked missing in some rows and otherwise reads once, few, many or a size class.

d_call | j_call | v_call | clone_size | cdr3_aa | cdr3_nt
. | TRBJ2-7 | TRBV5-1 | . | CASNIQTLSSYEQYF | TGCGCCAGCAACATTCAAACCTTATCCTCCTACGAGCAGTACTTC
. | TRBJ1-2 | TRBV5-4 | . | CASSLDMYGYTF | TGTGCCAGCAGCTTGGATATGTATGGCTACACCTTC
TRBD1 | TRBJ1-2 | TRBV5-8 | . | CASSSRRWGQGASGYTF | TGTGCCAGCAGCTCCAGACGATGGGGACAGGGGGCGAGTGGCTACACCTTC
. | TRBJ1-1 | TRBV5-1 | . | CASSPSAELNTEAFF | TGCGCCAGCAGCCCCAGTGCGGAGTTGAACACTGAAGCTTTCTTT
. | TRBJ2-7 | TRBV2 | . | CASRPGNTGLYEQYF | TGTGCCAGCCGCCCCGGGAACACCGGCTTGTACGAGCAGTACTTC
. | TRBJ1-2 | TRBV15 | . | CATSRVVRADGYTF | TGTGCCACCAGCAGAGTAGTCAGGGCTGATGGCTACACCTTC
. | TRBJ1-5 | TRBV10-2 | . | CASSESNFRAPRQPQHF | TGCGCCAGCAGTGAGTCGAATTTCAGGGCCCCCCGCCAGCCCCAGCATTTT
. | TRBJ1-1 | TRBV10-3 | . | CAISDMGATEAFF | TGTGCCATCAGTGATATGGGGGCCACTGAAGCTTTCTTT
TRBD2 | TRBJ2-1 | TRBV7-9 | . | CASSTIPGGVNEQFF | TGTGCCAGCAGTACAATTCCGGGGGGTGTCAATGAGCAGTTCTTC
. | TRBJ2-4 | TRBV4-3 | . | CASSQDLLSSENIQYF | TGCGCCAGCAGCCAAGACCTCCTTTCGAGTGAAAACATTCAGTACTTC
. | TRBJ1-2 | TRBV27 | few | CASSSLYRVNNYGYTF | TGTGCCAGCAGTTCCCTATACAGGGTGAATAACTATGGCTACACCTTC
TRBD1 | TRBJ1-1 | TRBV28 | few | CASSTGTVIAVSEAFF | TGTGCCAGCAGCACCGGGACAGTGATTGCTGTGAGTGAAGCTTTCTTT
. | TRBJ1-2 | TRBV6-5 | . | CASSPTGFYGYTF | TGTGCCAGCAGCCCCACAGGGTTCTATGGCTACACCTTC
TRBD2 | TRBJ2-2 | TRBV9 | . | CASSVRGGSSTGELFF | TGTGCCAGCAGCGTTAGGGGCGGGAGTTCCACCGGGGAGCTGTTTTTT
TRBD2 | TRBJ2-2 | TRBV5-5 | . | CASSLPRTSPGELFF | TGTGCCAGCAGCTTGCCGCGGACTAGTCCCGGGGAGCTGTTTTTT
. | TRBJ1-2 | TRBV12-5 | . | CASALDRNYGYTF | TGTGCTAGTGCCCTGGACAGAAACTATGGCTACACCTTC
. | TRBJ1-1 | TRBV11-2 | . | CASSLGTGSTEAFF | TGTGCCAGCAGCTTAGGTACAGGGTCAACTGAAGCTTTCTTT
TRBD2 | TRBJ2-1 | TRBV10-1 | . | CASNLGLAGGRFPYNEQFF | TGCGCCAGCAACCTGGGACTAGCGGGAGGCCGTTTCCCTTACAATGAGCAGTTCTTC
TRBD1 | TRBJ2-1 | TRBV27 | once | CASSLWGQGDSGQFF | TGTGCCAGCAGTTTATGGGGACAGGGGGATTCAGGGCAGTTCTTC
. | TRBJ2-5 | TRBV18 | . | CASSLPIETQYF | TGTGCCAGCTCACTCCCGATAGAGACTCAGTACTTC
TRBD1 | TRBJ1-5 | TRBV19 | . | CASRTGNSNQPQHF | TGTGCCAGTAGGACAGGGAACTCCAATCAGCCCCAGCATTTT
TRBD1 | TRBJ1-1 | TRBV18 | . | CASSTQGDTEAFF | TGTGCCAGCTCAACCCAGGGGGACACTGAAGCTTTCTTT
. | TRBJ1-4 | TRBV5-1 | . | CASSMGGLGLNEKLFF | TGCGCCAGCAGCATGGGAGGACTTGGACTAAATGAAAAACTGTTTTTT
TRBD1 | TRBJ1-2 | TRBV27 | few | CASSSGQGLFGYTF | TGTGCCAGCAGTTCGGGACAGGGTTTGTTCGGCTACACCTTC
. | TRBJ2-3 | TRBV7-8 | . | CASEYIGVTDTQYF | TGTGCCAGCGAGTACATCGGGGTTACAGATACGCAGTATTTT
TRBD1 | TRBJ2-3 | TRBV28 | . | CASSPTGDTQYF | TGTGCCAGCAGTCCGACAGGGGATACGCAGTATTTT
TRBD2 | TRBJ2-3 | TRBV29-1 | . | CSVVGRGGRMADTQYF | TGCAGCGTTGTGGGTAGGGGCGGGAGAATGGCAGATACGCAGTATTTT
. | TRBJ1-1 | TRBV19 | . | CASSIGLLSGTEAFF | TGTGCCAGTAGTATAGGACTTCTCTCGGGCACTGAAGCTTTCTTT
. | TRBJ2-1 | TRBV29-1 | . | CSYSSSSYNEQFF | TGCAGTTACTCTTCGAGCTCCTACAATGAGCAGTTCTTC
. | TRBJ2-2 | TRBV5-5 | few | CASSLYGNTGELFF | TGTGCCAGCAGCTTGTACGGGAACACCGGGGAGCTGTTTTTT
. | TRBJ1-4 | TRBV30 | once | CAWKGPDEKLFF | TGTGCCTGGAAGGGGCCCGATGAAAAACTGTTTTTT
. | TRBJ1-2 | TRBV29-1 | . | CSLTGDYGYTF | TGCAGCCTGACGGGGGACTATGGCTACACCTTC
. | TRBJ2-1 | TRBV30 | . | CAWENSGGFDNEQFF | TGTGCCTGGGAGAACAGTGGAGGATTCGACAATGAGCAGTTCTTC
TRBD2 | TRBJ2-7 | TRBV7-8 | . | CASRTAPGGSSYEQYF | TGTGCCAGCAGGACGGCACCCGGGGGGAGCTCCTACGAGCAGTACTTC
. | TRBJ2-1 | TRBV9 | . | CASSVAGARDEQFF | TGTGCCAGCAGCGTAGCGGGAGCCCGGGATGAGCAGTTCTTC
TRBD1 | TRBJ1-6 | TRBV7-9 | few | CASSSRQGAFNNSPLHF | TGTGCCAGCAGCTCCCGACAGGGGGCGTTTAATAATTCACCCCTCCACTTT
TRBD1 | TRBJ1-2 | TRBV29-1 | few | CSVDGSGQGYGYTF | TGCAGCGTTGATGGATCGGGACAGGGGTATGGCTACACCTTC